The rows below give T cell receptor beta chains drawn from one sample of a study of cytomegalovirus exposure and HLA in healthy donors. The data were produced by immunoSEQ multiplex PCR, yet TCRdb's version contains in-frame clones alone and is incomplete. The data show around 150,000 clones, around three quarters seen once. The sample was PBMCs. The receptors were gathered from a man aged 40-50 years in good health and CMV-seropositive. The CDR3 runs from the conserved cysteine through the conserved F or W. A D gene is named only where the DNA matches it firmly. Part of the rows lack a size; the others show once, few, many or a class for expanded clones.

DNA,CDR3,J,V,size,D
TGCGCCAGCAGCTTGGTACCAGGGGGGGGCTACACCTTC,CASSLVPGGGYTF,TRBJ1-2,TRBV5-1,once,TRBD1
TGCGCCAGCAGCTTCCAGGGGCACCAAGAGACCCAGTACTTC,CASSFQGHQETQYF,TRBJ2-5,TRBV5-1,-,-
TGTGCCAGCAGCTTGGCAGCGGGAGTGGGGGGGCAGTTCTTC,CASSLAAGVGGQFF,TRBJ2-1,TRBV5-5,few,TRBD2
TGTGCCAGCTCTCCACGAACTCTGGATGGCTACACCTTC,CASSPRTLDGYTF,TRBJ1-2,TRBV18,once,-
TGTGCCAGCAGCAATCATAAAGGGACTACGAGCTCCTACAATGAGCAGTTCTTC,CASSNHKGTTSSYNEQFF,TRBJ2-1,TRBV21-1,-,-
TGCGCCAGCAGCTTGGGCGGGGGGAACACTGAAGCTTTCTTT,CASSLGGGNTEAFF,TRBJ1-1,TRBV5-1,-,-
TGCGCCAGCAGCGTTGGAGGTTTGACTGAAGCTTTCTTT,CASSVGGLTEAFF,TRBJ1-1,TRBV5-1,-,-
TGTGCCAGCAGCTTGGTAGGGGGTAGACATGGCTACACCTTC,CASSLVGGRHGYTF,TRBJ1-2,TRBV7-8,-,-
TGTGCCAGCTCACTTATCCGGGACACAGATACGCAGTATTTT,CASSLIRDTDTQYF,TRBJ2-3,TRBV18,-,-
TGTGCCAGCAGGGTACAGGGTAACTATGGCTACACCTTC,CASRVQGNYGYTF,TRBJ1-2,TRBV6-1,-,-
TGTGCCTGGAGTAACAGGGGCTCCTATTCACCCCTCCACTTT,CAWSNRGSYSPLHF,TRBJ1-6,TRBV30,-,TRBD1
TGTGCCAGTAGTACCTCAGACTTGAACACTGAAGCTTTCTTT,CASSTSDLNTEAFF,TRBJ1-1,TRBV19,-,-
TGTGCCAGCAGCTTTGGGAGGGGCTGGGGCACTGAAGCTTTCTTT,CASSFGRGWGTEAFF,TRBJ1-1,TRBV5-8,-,-
TGTGCCAGCAGCCCAAGACAGGGGCCGGGCACCGGGGAGCTGTTTTTT,CASSPRQGPGTGELFF,TRBJ2-2,TRBV7-9,-,TRBD1
TGCGCCAGCATGACAGGGGGTGAAGCTTTCTTT,CASMTGGEAFF,TRBJ1-1,TRBV5-1,-,TRBD1
TGTGCCAGCAGCCCGGACAGGGGGCTTGGCGGGGAGCTGTTTTTT,CASSPDRGLGGELFF,TRBJ2-2,TRBV5-6,-,TRBD1
TGTGCCAGCAGCCCTTTACTTGAGCGCAACTCCTACGAGCAGTACTTC,CASSPLLERNSYEQYF,TRBJ2-7,TRBV27,-,-
TGTGCCAGTAGTACCCCCGGGACAGGGGGAGGCAATCAGCCCCAGCATTTT,CASSTPGTGGGNQPQHF,TRBJ1-5,TRBV19,few,TRBD1
TGTGCCAGCTCACCACAGACTAGCGGACAAGAGACCCAGTACTTC,CASSPQTSGQETQYF,TRBJ2-5,TRBV18,-,TRBD2
TGTGCCAGCAGCTTAACAGGGTCCAACTATGGCTACACCTTC,CASSLTGSNYGYTF,TRBJ1-2,TRBV7-9,-,-
TGCGCCAGCAGCATTAGCGGGCCCTACCAAGAGACCCAGTACTTC,CASSISGPYQETQYF,TRBJ2-5,TRBV5-1,-,TRBD2
TGTGCCAGCAGTTTTTTGGGGCCTAGTTACGAGCAGTACTTC,CASSFLGPSYEQYF,TRBJ2-7,TRBV27,few,-
TGCGCCAGCAGCCAAGGACCGTTAGTAGCGGGCCCACGCGCCTACGAGCAGTACTTC,CASSQGPLVAGPRAYEQYF,TRBJ2-7,TRBV4-1,-,TRBD2
TGTGCCAGCACCCTAGACTTTCCCTACGAGCAGTACTTC,CASTLDFPYEQYF,TRBJ2-7,TRBV11-2,-,-